This TCR beta chain emerged from a study of cytomegalovirus exposure and HLA in healthy donors (dated by TCRdb to 2017 to 2019). With respect to the entire study: According to an earlier analysis of a few hundred of the donors, 150 million to 200 million T cells yielded over 90 million unique TCR beta sequences and more than 250 Gb of sequence data. About five DR-DQ haplotypes were treated as single units for association and clustering because of strong linkage in the cohort. In a later analysis, previously published TCR beta repertoires from more than 500 donors were re-analyzed and high-resolution HLA genotyping was added so that TCR occurrence patterns could be studied. Every repertoire in the discovery cohort had been generated on one and the same sequencing platform. On average, 235,054 unique TCR beta nucleotide sequences were sequenced per donor among 398 genotyped donors of the cohort, with 15% to 20% of those sequences being non-productive. Class I and class II HLA loci were covered by the typing at four-digit resolution. A later genetic analysis used genome-wide SNP genotypes for about 65% of the 666 donors, treating that subset as a discovery cohort. In addition to the first cohort of 500 to 850 subjects, a separate validation cohort of approximately 130 different subjects was used. Donor age, sex, ethnicity and CMV serostatus were collected together with the repertoire data. Rather than using new phenotypic data, the later analysis identified candidate immune exposures from TCR beta sequences and from how often those sequences occurred across donors. Using immunosequencing, the study profiled T cell repertoires from 500 to 800 subjects and related those repertoires to cytomegalovirus serostatus. Of the 398 genotyped donors, over 65% fell in the genetic ancestry cluster associated with self-reported Caucasian donors. To predict cytomegalovirus infection status, the study brought together high-throughput TCR immunosequencing, statistical association of individual TCRs with disease status, and machine learning. Typing coverage varied by locus: roughly 620-640 donors for A, B, C, DRB1 and DQB1; 500 to 550 for DQA1; around 610 for DPA1; about 450 for DPB1. The aim of the study was to test whether cataloging public T cell receptors could identify signatures of past pathogen exposure. An earlier analysis of 500 to 650 of the donors applied high-throughput TCR beta sequencing to assess whether each TCR beta V gene segment acted as functional or pseudogenic. Approximately 310 gigabases of sequencing data and tens of millions of unique TCR sequences were included in an early release covering about 600 HLA-typed donors.

This clone appeared once. It lacks a known antigen. Compared with germline, one end of the junction differs, possibly owing to a read error. Study-wide findings and limitations: The study listed 164 TCR beta chains as associated with cytomegalovirus. Correlated functional status among segregating V segments might reflect linkage disequilibrium, but an unknown experimental factor could not be ruled out. In a later analysis, several top co-occurrence clusters were reported to appear linked to parvovirus B19, influenza, CMV and Epstein-Barr virus. A further reported finding was that TCR beta sequences accurately predicted the HLA-A and HLA-B alleles for most subjects in the first cohort. While some public TCRs were present in many individuals, most TCR sequences turned up only very rarely across donors. In a later analysis, HLA-associated TCR beta chains were found to be more clonally expanded and to have lower generation probabilities than equally common non-associated chains. A later genetic analysis associated a missense DCLRE1C variant with V-gene and J-gene trimming of TCR beta chains, and an independent cohort replicated the association. For the cohort, immune exposure information was limited to CMV serostatus. A later genetic analysis reported fewer N-insertions in productive TCRs among donors in an Asian-associated ancestry cluster than the 666-donor mean. In vitro tests confirmed that three of the cytomegalovirus-associated TCR beta chains recognize cytomegalovirus antigens. Because HLA typing was unavailable for some donors at each locus, only the typed subset was used in association tests. The presence/absence analyses assumed that sequencing depth was roughly uniform across donors, and that assumption may not be true. In an earlier analysis of approximately 590 of the donors, most TCR beta V segments were observed in productive rearrangements about 87% or about 30% of the time, broadly matching IMGT annotations. When HLA alleles, especially DR and DQ, strongly co-occurred, TCR associations were difficult to assign to individual alleles. Because counts were too low, some 17 rarely observed V segments, including chromosome 9 orphons, were excluded from the earlier analysis of 500 to 700 of the donors. A group of highly shared sequence variants was considered likely to be a technical artifact of the sequencing pipeline. The authors suggested that the approach could potentially be generalized to other disease states and immunological phenotypes. In this cohort, only TCR beta chains were sequenced, and detectable features were limited by the absence of alpha or paired-chain data. In a later analysis, the rate of TCR association differed among HLA loci, with DRB1 alleles having the most associated TCRs and HLA-C alleles having the fewest. In a later analysis, most CMV-associated TCR beta chains were found to appear HLA-restricted, with HLA associations seemingly driven largely by CMV exposure. The classifier was reported to diagnose cytomegalovirus status with high specificity and sensitivity in both the original cohort and the validation cohort. Specific HLA alleles were associated with 15,000 to 20,000 TCR beta sequences at a false discovery rate of 0.05 in a later analysis.

Preparation of the library involved the immunoSEQ multiplex PCR assay. For the multiplex PCR, a mixture combining 60 forward primers for TCR Vbeta segments and 13 reverse primers for TCR Jbeta segments was used. The CDR3 region of rearranged TCR beta genes was amplified from genomic DNA by a multiplex PCR assay. The Illumina HiSeq System was used to sequence the amplified TCR beta libraries as 87-base-pair reads. The authors' pipeline ran thus. A later analysis counted about 80 million unique TCR beta chains across the 500 to 850 repertoires, and 10 million to 12 million of these chains were shared by at least two donors. A nearest-neighbor algorithm error-corrected the raw reads and collapsed the reads into unique sequences, merging closely related sequences to remove PCR and sequencing errors. V, D and J gene segments were assigned by aligning CDR3 sequences to IMGT reference sequences. For a sequence to be retained, a match of at least six nucleotides to both a V gene segment and a J gene segment was required. Rearrangements were classified as productive when the CDR3 lacked stop codons and remained in frame with V and J, and all other rearrangements were classified as non-productive. Following IMGT convention, CDR3 was defined as the stretch from the second conserved V-encoded cysteine up to the conserved J-encoded phenylalanine. In an earlier analysis of 550 to 650 of the donors, sequences lacking an unambiguous match to a single V gene segment were excluded. In an earlier analysis of 587 of the donors, V segments were called functional above 56.7% productive rearrangements and were called segregating when the between-donor standard deviation exceeded 5%. A statistical classification framework was built to diagnose cytomegalovirus status from the catalog of TCR beta chain sequences. V and J gene assignment, in a later analysis, came from comparing TCR nucleotide sequences with IMGT/GENE-DB human TR gene sequences. Using the TCRdist pipeline, a later analysis assigned CDR3 sequences along with most-parsimonious VDJ recombination scenarios. In a later analysis, each TCR beta chain was defined by its CDR3 amino acid sequence together with its V-gene family, and reads lacking a unique V-gene family were excluded. To address suspected cross-contamination and a sequencing artifact, a later analysis removed a few hundred highly shared, low-generation-probability nucleotide sequences. In a later analysis, a clonal expansion index for each public chain was calculated from normalized within-repertoire ranks of inferred template counts. In a later analysis, generation probabilities were computed using a VDJ recombination model fitted to out-of-frame rearrangements, and the results were checked against IGoR. In a later analysis, hypergeometric tests were used to score TCR-TCR, TCR-HLA and TCR-CMV co-occurrence, with a repertoire-size bias correction applied to TCR pairs. A later analysis estimated false discovery rates by permuting HLA or CMV assignments 20 times. In a later analysis, co-occurring TCRs were grouped with DBSCAN, and TCRdist sequence similarity was added when clustering was performed within HLA-allele-positive subsets. For co-occurrence clustering, repertoires with fewer than 30,000 or more than 120,000 public chains were excluded, along with a handful of repertoires with anomalous nucleotide sharing. TCRdb obtained this table from immuneACCESS and retained in-frame rearrangements with V and J assigned. These tables miss some clones; where compared with another copy, unresolved V genes account for less than half of the shortfall, and the remainder is unexplained. V and J calls and clone size are copied from that table; D and trimming were computed from the DNA. This sample gives 100,000 to 150,000 clones in total; approximately 64% of them show up just once. Jointly, the top ten make up 2% to 3% of the sample.

The cohort was made up of 650 to 700 healthy bone marrow donors. At the time of sampling, every cohort member was nominally healthy, though immune exposures that went unrecorded were likely present. The donor was CMV seronegative and belonged to the group of several hundred seronegative cohort members. A peripheral blood sample was collected from each donor, and TCR beta sequencing was performed on peripheral blood mononuclear cells. The Qiagen DNeasy Blood Extraction Kit was used to extract genomic DNA from the blood cell samples. The sequenced sample consisted of PBMCs. The receptor comes from a middle-aged woman in good health and CMV-seronegative.

DNA sequence: TGTGCCTGGAGTGGTACACAGGATTTCGCCTTC. Translated, this is CAWSGTQDFAF. The chain links TRBV30 with TRBJ1-2; TRBD1 is possibly the D segment (5 matching bases). The germline V gene (reference sequence) yields GTSNPN for CDR1 and SVGIG for CDR2. The CDR3 contains 11 residues, cysteine and phenylalanine counted. Only the CDR3 DNA stays, 33 bases, in frame from base 1. When the CDR3 is completed using the reference TRBV30 and TRBJ1-2 genes on either side, the full variable domain is SQTIHQWPATLVQPVGSPLSLECTVEGTSNPNLYWYRQAAGRGLQLLFYSVGIGQISSEVPQNLSASRPQDRQFILSSKKLLLSDSGFYLCAWSGTQDFAFGSGTRLTVV.